These T cell receptor beta chains were read from a single sample in a study of blood T cells in healthy people across ages. MiXCR was run by TCRdb on the 5' RACE reads, yielding one entry per CDR3 protein. The sample consists of about 730,000 distinct CDR3 sequences, roughly 45% of them appearing once. The source material was blood. The receptors were sampled from a woman in her fifties or sixties in good health. Each CDR3 is given with its conserved first and last residue. Clone size appears in some rows only: once, few, many, or a class for an expanded clone.

j_call | v_call | clone_size | cdr3_aa
TRBJ2-1 | TRBV12-3/TRBV12-4 | NA | CASSLSRSQFF
TRBJ2-5 | TRBV12-3/TRBV12-4 | many | CASSGSVQETQYF
TRBJ2-7 | TRBV25-1 | NA | CASSTSGRAWGSYEQYF
TRBJ2-3 | TRBV18 | once | CASALTRDTQYF
TRBJ1-5 | TRBV12-3/TRBV12-4 | NA | CASRLGQGYQPQHF
TRBJ2-1 | TRBV11-1 | NA | CAGSLPRELHNEQFF
TRBJ1-2 | TRBV13 | NA | CASSARGSGGYTF
TRBJ2-1 | TRBV18 | few | CASSPAVGLAGDEQFF
TRBJ2-4 | TRBV25-1 | NA | CASSDSAGAKNIQYF
TRBJ2-1 | TRBV6-2/TRBV6-3 | once | CASSYGPDYNEQFF
TRBJ2-1 | TRBV2 | few | CASSGWGAYNEQFF
TRBJ2-2 | TRBV20-1 | NA | CSARQGANTGELFF
TRBJ2-4 | TRBV11-2 | few | CASSLVVGTKNIQYF
TRBJ1-2 | TRBV6-5 | NA | CASTSRDSCGYTF
TRBJ2-7 | TRBV19 | few | CASSISGSGGLNEQYF
TRBJ1-4 | TRBV7-2 | NA | CASSLRTGANEKLFF
TRBJ2-3 | TRBV11-2 | few | CASSLVPSGADTQYF
TRBJ2-2 | TRBV4-1 | few | CASSQLGLANGELFF
TRBJ1-6 | TRBV9 | NA | CASSAGTANSPLHF
TRBJ2-3 | TRBV12-3/TRBV12-4 | many | CASSRGSTDTQYF
TRBJ2-1 | TRBV3-1 | few | CASSPGLAVHNEQFF
TRBJ1-1 | TRBV20-1 | NA | CSARVRGSPEAFF
TRBJ2-2 | TRBV20-1 | NA | CSAMDGASGELFF
TRBJ2-5 | TRBV7-9 | NA | CASSGTSGGGETQYF
TRBJ1-4 | TRBV7-9 | NA | CASSPSPGGFEKLFF
NA | TRBV5-1 | NA | CASSLGEWGTNEQYF
TRBJ2-2 | TRBV20-1 | NA | CSARGLESGELFF
TRBJ1-2 | TRBV6-5 | NA | CASSGDRGQLDGYTF
TRBJ2-1 | TRBV5-1 | NA | CASSIGYNEQFF
TRBJ2-1 | TRBV7-2 | NA | CASSLDSGDQQFF
NA | TRBV4-2 | NA | CASSQAYRTSGRNEQYF
TRBJ2-1 | TRBV20-1 | NA | CSARDVPARISYNEQFF